This T cell receptor beta chain was observed in a study of graft-versus-host responses after intestinal transplantation. Notes on this clone: What it binds is not known.

The assay was immunoSEQ multiplex PCR, and TCRdb's table has in-frame clones only and misses some. The sample consists of around 110,000 clones, approximately 93% of them appearing once. The V end lost 4 bases, the J end lost 6 bases, and 7 bases lay between the germline ends. The CDR3 length is 11 residues. CDR1 MDHEN and CDR2 SYDVKM come from the germline V gene. This material consisted of unstimulated CD8+ T cells sorted from spleen or lymph node cells, taken before transplant. The receptor was isolated from a human donor who was the organ donor for an intestinal transplant. The chain employs TRBV28 and TRBJ2-7; D is possibly TRBD1 (6 bases). CDR3 sequence reads: CASSWTVEQYF. CDR3 DNA sequence: TGTGCCAGCAGTTGGACAGTCGAGCAGTACTTC.